This T cell receptor beta chain derives from a study of CD8 T cells in ankylosing spondylitis. In regard to this clonotype: Antigen specificity is unknown.

V was clipped by 0 bases and J by 5 bases, with 13 bases between them. This CDR3 is built from 15 residues. Germline V CDR1 and CDR2: MNHEY, SVGAGI. Study-level findings and limits: The disease-linked clones had a CD8+ phenotype and low blood frequencies. Significantly higher representation of disease-linked clones was reported for matched ankylosing spondylitis synovial fluid. Apparently characteristic of ankylosing spondylitis blood was a TCR beta motif (roughly 8 highly homologous variants).

Libraries for TCR beta were made by quantitative 5'-RACE with molecular barcodes. TCRdb fed the 5' RACE reads into MiXCR, producing one record per CDR3 protein. The sample records roughly 700,000 distinct CDR3 sequences, around 17% being singletons. The receptor's source is a male donor with ankylosing spondylitis. The chain has TRBV6-5 and TRBJ2-5; no clear D gene. The sample taken for sequencing was blood, either unsorted or a sorted T cell fraction (not recorded which). The DNA of the CDR3 is TGTGCCAGCAGTTACTCGATGGCTCCCGGTGAGACCCAGTACTTC. As protein: CASSYSMAPGETQYF.